Presented here are 26 T cell receptor beta chains from one specimen sequenced in a study of T cells in Graves' hyperthyroidism and ophthalmopathy. Researchers took RNA transcripts and amplified the TCR beta CDR3 regions from them. A set of HTBI primers served as the primers for a first-round RT-PCR of the TCR CDR3. Using its own MiXCR run on the multiplex PCR reads, TCRdb lists one record per CDR3 protein. The sample records 610,000 or so distinct CDR3 sequences, approximately 44% being singletons. Sequenced material: peripheral blood or thyroid tissue (not recorded which). The receptors derive from a young woman with Graves' hyperthyroidism.

The V call is TRBV5-6, the J call TRBJ2-7, with 8 bases aligning to TRBD1. The ends lost 2 bases at V and 5 bases at J; junction bases unmatched: 6. This CDR3 contains 14 residues. Per the germline V gene, CDR1 is SGHDT and CDR2 is YYEEEE. The DNA of the CDR3 is TGTGCCAGCAGCTTTGCGGACAGGGATCACGAGCAGTACTTC. Protein: CASSFADRDHEQYF.

In this sample, this clonotype turned up many times. V and J are TRBV7-3 and TRBJ1-1; D uncertain. CDR1 SGHTA and CDR2 FQGTGA come from the germline V gene. The CDR3 spans 14 residues. Trimming removed 1 base at V and 7 bases at J, with 13 bases between. The CDR3 DNA follows: TGTGCCAGCAGCTTAAGTGGGTCAGGCAATGAAGCTTTCTTT. Amino acid sequence: CASSLSGSGNEAFF.

This clonotype was recorded at least ten times. This chain links TRBV27 with TRBJ1-2; TRBD1 matches at 8 bases. In germline, CDR1 is MNHEY, CDR2 SMNVEV (reference sequence). Trimming took 5 bases from V and 6 from J; bases not matched to a gene: 14. The CDR3 length is 16 residues. CDR3 residues: CASSTHPLRGRDGYTF. The CDR3 DNA is TGTGCCAGCAGTACTCACCCCCTCAGGGGGCGTGATGGCTACACCTTC.

This clonotype was counted at least ten times. The rearrangement uses TRBV27 and TRBJ1-2; TRBD1 matches at 7 bases. The junction had 5 bases not matched to a gene; V was cut back by 6 bases and J by 7 bases. CDR1 MNHEY and CDR2 SMNVEV come from the germline V gene (reference sequence). The CDR3 is 12 residues long. CDR3 sequence reads: CASSRGSGGYTF. In DNA, the CDR3 is TGTGCCAGCAGCAGGGGGAGTGGTGGCTACACCTTC.

This clonotype was seen only once. A single base separates this from a much larger clone, so it may be a read error. The CDR3 protein is CASSLVGSGYGYTF. DNA for the CDR3: TGTGCCAGCAGCTTGGTAGGGAGCGGCTATGGCTACACCTTC. The gene calls are TRBV7-9 and TRBJ1-2; the D is unclear. CDR1 and CDR2 (germline): SEHNR, FQNEAQ (reference sequence). Trimming cost V 3 bases and J 4 bases, with 12 bases left between them. This CDR3 spans 14 amino acids.

The V call is TRBV20-1, the J call TRBJ1-2, with TRBD1 as a possible D gene (5 bases). The germline V gene has CDR1 DFQATT and CDR2 SNEGSKA (reference sequence). Trimming removed 4 bases from V and 4 bases from J, with 10 bases in between. This CDR3 comprises 12 residues. CDR3 DNA: TGCAGTGCTAAAGGGGACGGCTATGGCTACACCTTC. Its translation is CSAKGDGYGYTF.

This clonotype came up many times. The chain joins TRBV9 to TRBJ1-2, with TRBD1 as a possible D gene (5 bases). The CDR3 is made up of 14 amino acids. With 4 bases removed from V and 2 bases from J, the gap between germline ends came to 12 bases. CDR1 and CDR2 from the germline V gene are SGDLS and YYNGEE. The CDR3 nucleotides read TGTGCCAGCAGCCCACGGGGGGACAACTATGGCTACACCTTC. This sequence encodes CASSPRGDNYGYTF. Full variable domain (outside the CDR3, taken from reference TRBV9 and TRBJ1-2): DSGVTQTPKHLITATGQRVTLRCSPRSGDLSVYWYQQSLDQGLQFLIQYYNGEERAKGNILERFSAQQFPDLHSELNLSSLELGDSALYFCASSPRGDNYGYTFGSGTRLTVV.

On this clonotype itself: It is likely a read error, because the conserved phenylalanine at the end of the CDR3 is missing. CDR3 region: CASSWGQGRTGELFS. The CDR3 nucleotides are TGTGCCAGCAGTTGGGGACAGGGGAGGACCGGGGAGCTGTTTTCT. This chain joins TRBV12-3 or TRBV12-4 and TRBJ2-2; 10 bases agree with TRBD1. The V gene end was trimmed by 4 bases and the J gene end by 5 bases; junction bases not matched to a gene: 4. The CDR3 sequence is 15 residues long.

The CDR3 nucleotides are TGTGCCATCAGAATGGCGGGGGGAACGAGTCAGCCCCAGCATTTT. Translation: CAIRMAGGTSQPQHF. The V gene is TRBV10-3, the J gene TRBJ1-5; a possible D gene is TRBD1 (5 bases). In germline, CDR1 is ENHRY, CDR2 SYGVKD. The V gene lost 6 bases and the J gene lost 6 bases, with 18 bases spanning the gap. The CDR3 consists of 15 residues.

The V gene is TRBV7-8, the J gene TRBJ1-2; tentative D call: TRBD1 (5 bases). From germline, CDR1 is SGHVS and CDR2 FQNEAQ. Trimming stripped 6 bases from V and 4 bases from J, with 18 bases between. The CDR3 length is 15 residues. CDR3 nucleotide sequence: TGTGCCAGCAGTCAGGGTGGTCGTCGAGGCTATGGCTACACCTTC. Translated, it gives CASSQGGRRGYGYTF.

A word on this clonotype: The junction departs from the called germline gene at one end, perhaps through a read error. The rearrangement links TRBV19 to TRBJ1-1; 8 bases match TRBD1. This CDR3 comprises 17 residues. CDR1 is LNHDA and CDR2 is SQIVND in the germline V gene (reference sequence). DNA of the CDR3: TGTGCCAGTAGTATAAGTACGGGACAGGTACTGAAAACTGAAGCTTTCTTT. Protein: CASSISTGQVLKTEAFF.

This rearrangement joins TRBV7-2 to TRBJ1-1; D gene uncertain. Germline-derived CDR1 and CDR2 are SGHTA and FQGNSA. The CDR3 runs to 12 residues. Trimming took off 5 bases at V and 11 bases at J, with 15 bases between the two ends. The CDR3 loop reads CASSASRAAAFF. The DNA of the CDR3 is TGTGCCAGCAGCGCCTCCCGGGCAGCTGCTTTCTTT.

The chain joins TRBV5-1 to TRBJ2-7; unclear D gene. The CDR3 totals 14 residues. Per the germline V gene, CDR1 is SGHRS and CDR2 is YFSETQ. Trimming removed 4 bases at V and 0 bases at J, with 11 bases between. CDR3 sequence: CASSGRISSYEQYF. In nucleotides, the CDR3 is TGCGCCAGCAGCGGAAGGATCAGCTCCTACGAGCAGTACTTC.

This clonotype was seen ten or more times. The genes are TRBV2 and TRBJ1-2, with 8 bases matching TRBD1. The CDR3 consists of 13 residues. Germline V lookup: CDR1 SNHLY, CDR2 FYNNEI. With 7 bases clipped from V and 6 bases from J, the junction kept 7 bases outside the gene matches. This chain's CDR3 is CASNPGTGNGYTF. The CDR3 nucleotides are TGTGCCAGCAACCCCGGGACAGGAAATGGCTACACCTTC.

The V gene is TRBV7-8, the J gene TRBJ2-3, with TRBD1 matching over 8 bases. The germline CDR1 and CDR2 sequences are SGHVS and FQNEAQ. This CDR3 is built from 16 residues. The V gene end was trimmed by 3 bases and the J gene end by 3 bases; junction bases not matched to a gene: 8. The CDR3: CASSLGQVLWTDTQYF. In DNA form, the CDR3 reads TGTGCCAGCAGCTTGGGACAGGTCTTATGGACAGATACGCAGTATTTT.

This clonotype was counted ten times or more. The chain couples TRBV7-6 to TRBJ1-1; 7 bases line up with TRBD1. In germline, CDR1 is SGHVS, CDR2 FNYEAQ. J was trimmed by 4 bases and V by 5 bases; bases with no gene match: 10. The CDR3 has 15 amino acids. This chain's CDR3 is CASSIPQGMITEAFF. For the CDR3, the DNA is TGTGCCAGCAGCATTCCACAGGGGATGATCACTGAAGCTTTCTTT. The complete variable domain, with remaining parts taken from reference TRBV7-6 and TRBJ1-1, reads GAGVSQSPRYKVTKRGQDVALRCDPISGHVSLYWYRQALGQGPEFLTYFNYEAQQDKSGLPNDRFSAERPEGSISTLTIQRTEQRDSAMYRCASSIPQGMITEAFFGQGTRLTVV.

This clonotype was recorded many times. CDR3 sequence: CSARGDSSYEQYF. The CDR3 DNA reads as TGCAGTGCTAGAGGGGACAGCTCTTACGAGCAGTACTTC. The chain carries TRBV20-1 and TRBJ2-7; 7 bases line up with TRBD1. V gave up 1 base and J gave up 4 bases; unmatched junction bases: 4. Germline lookup yields CDR1 DFQATT and CDR2 SNEGSKA (reference sequence). CDR3 length: 13 residues.

The chain uses TRBV10-3 and TRBJ1-6; 9 positions match TRBD1. CDR3 size: 14 residues. Germline assignment: CDR1 ENHRY and CDR2 SYGVKD. J gave up 7 bases and V 7 bases, and 5 bases lay outside the gene matches. CDR3 nucleotides: TGTGCCATCAAGGACGGACAGGGGAATTCACCCCTCCACTTT. This codes for CAIKDGQGNSPLHF.

In its sample, this clonotype was seen once. The junction departs from germline at one end; a sequencing error may be responsible. The chain combines TRBV7-9 with TRBJ1-1, with 7 nucleotides matching TRBD1. In germline, CDR1 is SEHNR, CDR2 FQNEAQ (reference sequence). This CDR3 has 14 amino acids. The CDR3 nucleotides read TGCGCCAACAGCCCGGGACAGCAGAACACTGAAGCTTTCTTT. The encoded protein is CANSPGQQNTEAFF.

This rearrangement joins TRBV7-3 to TRBJ1-5, with TRBD1 matching 10 bases. From germline, CDR1 is SGHTA and CDR2 FQGTGA. The CDR3 runs to 13 residues. J gave up 9 bases and V 4 bases, and 3 bases lay outside the gene matches. The DNA for the CDR3 is TGTGCCAGCAGCTCAAGGACAGGGGGGCCCCAGCATTTT. This sequence encodes CASSSRTGGPQHF.

The chain employs TRBV5-1 and TRBJ1-5, with D possibly matching TRBD1 (6 bases). CDR1 and CDR2 (germline): SGHRS, YFSETQ. Trimming pared 0 bases from V and 7 bases from J, leaving 14 bases between. The CDR3 loop spans 15 amino acids. The CDR3 spells CASSLVRGGDQPQHF. DNA of the CDR3: TGCGCCAGCAGCTTGGTGCGAGGGGGTGACCAGCCCCAGCATTTT.

This clonotype was found once. The DNA is omitted, as the CDR3 cannot be located on it reliably, and the CDR3 follows TCRdb's listing. This chain links TRBV15 with TRBJ2-6; TRBD1 reflects the table's D call only, with no check against the DNA. CDR1 and CDR2 (germline): LNHNV, YYDKDF (reference sequence). The CDR3 totals 23 residues, both ends included. CDR3: CATTGERWADTQYFGPGTRLLTF.

This clonotype showed up many times. The gene calls are TRBV12-3 or TRBV12-4 and TRBJ1-4; a possible D gene is TRBD1 (5 bases). The length of the CDR3 is 15 residues. The V end lost 5 bases, the J end lost 4 bases, and 14 bases lay between the germline ends. In DNA form, the CDR3 reads TGTGCCAGCAGTCTCACAGGCCTAATTAATGAAAAACTGTTTTTT. Amino acids: CASSLTGLINEKLFF.

J is TRBJ2-5 and V is TRBV10-3; maybe TRBD2 (5 bases). CDR1 is ENHRY, CDR2 SYGVKD, per germline. The V end was cut by 2 bases, the J end by 5 bases, with 12 bases between. This CDR3 is built from 14 residues. The DNA for the CDR3 is TGTGCCATCAGTGAGGAAGCGGCTGGGGAGACCCAGTACTTC. Translated, it gives CAISEEAAGETQYF.

This clonotype appeared many times. This chain uses TRBV11-2 with TRBJ2-2, with TRBD2 matching over 10 bases. The CDR3 length is 17 residues. Losses at the gene ends were 10 bases for V and 0 bases for J; bases not matched to a gene: 11. The germline V gene has CDR1 SGHAT and CDR2 FQNNGV. CDR3 in amino acids: CATLGRLAGPNTGELFF. Written as DNA, the CDR3 is TGTGCCACTCTCGGGAGACTAGCGGGCCCGAACACCGGGGAGCTGTTTTTT.

The V call is TRBV30, the J call TRBJ1-4, with 9 bases lining up with TRBD1. Germline V gene lookup returns CDR1 GTSNPN and CDR2 SVGIG (reference sequence). The CDR3 totals 14 residues. With 5 bases clipped from V and 8 bases from J, the junction kept 9 bases outside the gene matches. The CDR3 sequence is CAWRRTGENEKLFF. In nucleotides, the CDR3 is TGTGCCTGGCGTAGGACAGGGGAGAACGAAAAACTGTTTTTT.